This TCR beta chain is from a study of cytomegalovirus exposure and HLA in healthy donors. Study results and limitations: Rates of TCR association differed by HLA locus in a later analysis, with DRB1 highest and HLA-C lowest.

CDR1 is SEHNR, CDR2 FQNEAQ, per germline (reference sequence). J was trimmed by 7 bases and V by 5 bases; bases with no gene match: 4. The CDR3 is 14 amino acids. Vbeta (60) and Jbeta (13) primers were used in the PCR. Here immunoSEQ multiplex PCR was the method, and the copy in TCRdb shows in-frame clones only, minus some. The sample has 95,000 to 150,000 clones, around 80% seen once; the top ten hold about 1%. This clone was seen a few times. Its target is not known. The sequence was collected from a woman aged 30 to 39 in good health and CMV-seronegative. Sequenced material: PBMCs. The V gene is TRBV7-9, the J gene TRBJ2-1; 11 bases line up with TRBD1. The CDR3 loop is CASSPRDRGNEQFF. In nucleotides, the CDR3 is TGTGCCAGCAGCCCACGGGACAGGGGGAATGAGCAGTTCTTC.